These 3 T cell receptor beta chains were sequenced from one sample in a study of tumor-infiltrating lymphocytes in primary liver carcinoma. Reverse transcription of roughly 0.45 ug total RNA with a constant-region primer produced TCR beta cDNA. ARM-PCR, slightly modified, supplied the TCR beta libraries through three nested multiplex PCR rounds. TRBV1-TRBV30 forward primers and a C-beta reverse primer were used in the first two PCR rounds, which each ran for about 10 cycles. TCRdb processed the multiplex PCR reads anew with MiXCR; each CDR3 protein has one entry. Of about 110,000 distinct CDR3 sequences in the sample, roughly 80% are singletons; the top ten hold approximately 20%. The roughly 17-31 mg bulk tissue piece was not sorted before simultaneous RNA and DNA extraction. What was sequenced was liver tumor tissue from sampling region 3. The subset was: tumor region T3, left-lateral pole. All receptors derive from a man between 35 and 55 years old with primary liver carcinoma and hepatitis B virus infection.

This sequence joins TRBV10-3 and TRBJ2-7; 10 bases line up with TRBD2. The CDR3 sequence is 15 residues long. In germline, CDR1 is ENHRY, CDR2 SYGVKD. With V trimmed by 6 bases and J by 13 bases, 18 bases remained unmatched. CDR3 in DNA: TGTGCCATCAGCTACGGGACTAGCGACTCCTACGATCAATACTTC. It is translated as CAISYGTSDSYDQYF.

This sequence joins TRBV6-2 or TRBV6-3 and TRBJ2-7, with 7 bases matching TRBD2. Germline trimming cut 2 bases from V and 6 bases from J; bases unmatched to any gene: 4. The CDR3 is 13 amino acids. The germline V gene has CDR1 MNHEY and CDR2 SVGEGT. The CDR3 here is CASSYRLAAEQYF. The DNA for the CDR3 is TGTGCCAGCAGTTACAGACTAGCAGCCGAGCAGTACTTC.

This clonotype occurred once. The junction and the germline gene differ at one end; a read error may be behind it. The chain combines TRBV14 with TRBJ1-1; the match to TRBD1 covers 8 bases. CDR1 and CDR2 (germline): SGHDN, FVKESK. CDR3 length equals 16 residues. The CDR3 DNA sequence: TGTGCCAGCAGGTGGGGACAGGAGAGAATGAACACTGAAGCTCTCTTT. Its translation: CASRWGQERMNTEALF.